These T cell receptor beta chains were read from a single sample in a study of blood T cell repertoires in COVID-19. Assay: immunoSEQ multiplex PCR; the TCRdb copy retains only in-frame clones and omits some. The sample carries 110,000 to 150,000 clones, 65% to 85% recorded once. The sequencing input was peripheral blood. The source of these receptors is a man aged 45-65 years with active or convalescent COVID-19. Each CDR3 is given with its conserved first and last residue. D genes are given only for firm matches. Rows give clone size only sometimes, using once, few, many, or a class for an expanded clone.

cdr3_length j_call clone_size d_call v_call cdr3_aa cdr3_nt
13 TRBJ2-1 NA TRBD2 TRBV29-1 CSVGLAGDGEQFF TGCAGCGTCGGACTAGCGGGAGACGGTGAGCAGTTCTTC
15 TRBJ2-6 NA NA TRBV7-9 CASSSRPSGANVLTF TGTGCCAGCAGCTCCCGTCCTTCTGGGGCCAACGTCCTGACTTTC
13 TRBJ2-5 NA NA TRBV4-2 CASSQDRGETQYF TGTGCCAGCAGCCAAGATAGGGGGGAGACCCAGTACTTC
17 TRBJ2-1 NA NA TRBV7-3 CASSLTPGGASYNEQFF TGTGCCAGCAGCTTAACCCCAGGAGGGGCCTCCTACAATGAGCAGTTCTTC
16 TRBJ2-5 NA TRBD2 TRBV4-2 CASSQELAGTQETQYF TGTGCCAGCAGCCAAGAACTAGCGGGGACTCAAGAGACCCAGTACTTC
15 TRBJ2-3 NA TRBD2 TRBV29-1 CSDLTSGRAPDTQYF TGCAGCGACCTGACTAGCGGGAGGGCCCCAGATACGCAGTATTTT
12 TRBJ1-1 few NA TRBV13 CASSAGVAEAFF TGTGCCAGCAGCGCAGGGGTCGCTGAAGCTTTCTTT
14 TRBJ2-7 few NA TRBV27 CASSFRDTIYEQYF TGTGCCAGCAGTTTCCGGGACACCATCTACGAGCAGTACTTC
16 TRBJ2-1 few NA TRBV27 CASSLSAGPSRSEQFF TGTGCCAGCAGTTTATCGGCGGGACCTAGTAGGAGTGAGCAGTTCTTC
14 TRBJ2-7 few NA TRBV1 CTSLTSGPRASTYF TGCACCAGTCTGACTAGCGGCCCCAGGGCGAGCACCTACTTC
13 TRBJ1-2 NA NA TRBV6-5 CASSLDRSEGYTF TGTGCCAGCAGTTTGGACAGATCTGAGGGCTACACCTTC
16 TRBJ2-5 NA TRBD1 TRBV19 CASSAGQARTRETQYF TGTGCCAGTAGTGCCGGACAGGCCCGCACTAGGGAGACCCAGTACTTC
16 TRBJ2-5 NA NA TRBV1 CTSSQDQTGGVETQYF TGCACCAGCAGCCAAGATCAGACAGGGGGGGTGGAGACCCAGTACTTC
16 TRBJ2-5 NA TRBD2 TRBV6-5 CASSYGLAGAQETQYF TGTGCCAGCAGTTATGGGCTAGCGGGAGCGCAGGAGACCCAGTACTTC
13 TRBJ1-5 NA NA TRBV12-3/TRBV12-4 CASGRGGNQPQHF TGTGCCAGCGGGCGGGGCGGCAATCAGCCCCAGCATTTT
15 TRBJ1-2 NA NA TRBV7-2 CASSLGSSTDYGYTF TGTGCCAGCAGCTTAGGAAGCTCCACGGACTATGGCTACACCTTC
15 TRBJ2-4 NA NA TRBV9 CASSGQGGSKNIQYF TGTGCCAGCAGCGGGCAGGGTGGATCCAAAAACATTCAGTACTTC
15 TRBJ1-6 NA TRBD1 TRBV5-4 CASSSQGTVSSPLHF TGTGCCAGCAGCTCACAGGGGACGGTATCTTCACCCCTCCACTTT
13 TRBJ2-4 NA NA TRBV28 CASSRGEVNIQYF TGTGCCAGCAGCCGAGGGGAGGTAAACATTCAGTACTTC
16 TRBJ2-1 NA TRBD2 TRBV5-1 CASRRTLAGIYNEQFF TGCGCCAGCAGGCGCACACTAGCGGGGATTTACAATGAGCAGTTCTTC
13 TRBJ2-1 once NA TRBV4-1 CASSQVGGNEQFF TGCGCCAGCAGCCAAGTGGGGGGCAATGAGCAGTTCTTC
15 TRBJ2-7 NA TRBD2 TRBV5-3 CARRTSGRAHYEQYF TGTGCCAGAAGGACGAGCGGGAGGGCCCACTACGAGCAGTACTTC
17 TRBJ2-7 NA TRBD1 TRBV5-1 CASSLGIPGQRIYEQYF TGCGCCAGCAGCTTGGGCATTCCGGGACAGAGAATCTACGAGCAGTACTTC
13 TRBJ1-1 NA TRBD1 TRBV15 CATSRGQGLEAFF TGTGCCACCAGCAGGGGACAGGGACTTGAAGCTTTCTTT
11 TRBJ1-4 NA NA TRBV19 CATKRGEKLFF TGTGCCACCAAGAGAGGAGAAAAACTGTTTTTT
15 TRBJ2-5 many TRBD2 TRBV9 CASSEGLAVQETQYF TGTGCCAGCAGCGAGGGACTAGCGGTCCAAGAGACCCAGTACTTC
13 TRBJ2-7 NA TRBD2 TRBV6-5 CASRPSGGYEQYF TGTGCCAGCAGACCTAGCGGGGGGTACGAGCAGTACTTC
12 TRBJ2-7 few TRBD1 TRBV7-9 CASSHGQGEQYF TGTGCCAGCAGCCATGGACAGGGGGAGCAGTACTTC
15 TRBJ1-5 NA TRBD1 TRBV7-9 CASSPGTGSNQPQHF TGTGCCAGCAGCCCAGGGACAGGGAGCAATCAGCCCCAGCATTTT
15 TRBJ2-7 NA NA TRBV6-6 CASSYVPSRVSEQYF TGTGCCAGCAGTTACGTACCCAGCAGGGTCAGCGAGCAGTACTTC
15 TRBJ2-1 NA NA TRBV19 CASSIVGARYNEQFF TGTGCCAGTAGTATCGTGGGGGCGCGGTACAATGAGCAGTTCTTC
16 TRBJ2-7 NA TRBD2 TRBV9 CASSVAPLAGDGEQYF TGTGCCAGCAGCGTAGCCCCCCTAGCGGGAGATGGCGAGCAGTACTTC
15 TRBJ2-3 NA NA TRBV7-9 CASSSYREVGDTQYF TGTGCCAGCAGCTCATACCGCGAGGTTGGGGATACGCAGTATTTT
17 TRBJ2-3 NA NA TRBV27 CASSSPGTGAPRSAQYF TGTGCCAGCAGTTCCCCGGGAACGGGAGCCCCAAGATCAGCGCAGTATTTT
15 TRBJ1-5 NA NA TRBV4-1 CASSQDSGVNQPQHF TGCGCCAGCAGCCAAGATTCAGGGGTCAATCAGCCCCAGCATTTT
15 TRBJ2-5 NA NA TRBV7-3 CASSLARGAQETQYF TGTGCCAGCAGCTTAGCCAGGGGGGCCCAAGAGACCCAGTACTTC
13 TRBJ1-1 NA NA TRBV11-2 CASSSSGGTEAFF TGTGCCAGCAGCTCCTCCGGGGGAACTGAAGCTTTCTTT
16 TRBJ1-4 NA NA TRBV5-4 CASSLGGLRANEKLFF TGTGCCAGCAGCTTGGGGGGACTTCGGGCTAATGAAAAACTGTTTTTT
12 TRBJ2-1 NA NA TRBV11-2 CASSFAPGTVFF NA
13 TRBJ2-7 NA NA TRBV4-1 CASSQPWEQEQYF TGCGCCAGCAGCCAACCTTGGGAGCAGGAGCAGTACTTC
14 TRBJ2-3 NA NA TRBV19 CASSIKAGTDTQYF TGTGCCAGTAGTATTAAGGCAGGGACAGATACGCAGTATTTT
17 TRBJ2-7 NA NA TRBV7-9 CASSPPEGAGGTYEQYF TGTGCCAGCAGCCCCCCGGAAGGCGCAGGGGGGACCTACGAGCAGTACTTC
14 TRBJ2-3 NA NA TRBV5-1 CASRGSVGVDTQYF TGCGCCAGCAGGGGTAGCGTCGGGGTTGATACGCAGTATTTT
14 TRBJ2-7 once TRBD2 TRBV5-1 CASTGGQPALEQYF TGCGCCAGCACGGGGGGGCAGCCCGCCCTAGAGCAGTACTTC
17 TRBJ2-2 NA TRBD2 TRBV6-4 CARARLAGVRNTGELFF TGTGCCAGGGCTCGACTAGCGGGAGTGAGGAACACCGGGGAGCTGTTTTTT
13 TRBJ2-1 few NA TRBV12-3/TRBV12-4 CASSSFSYNEQFF TGTGCCAGCAGCTCGTTCAGTTACAATGAGCAGTTCTTC
18 TRBJ2-7 NA TRBD2 TRBV4-1 CASSQILTSGRNSYEQYF TGCGCCAGCAGCCAAATCCTCACTAGCGGGAGGAATTCGTACGAGCAGTACTTC
13 TRBJ2-2 once NA TRBV5-1 CASSLEASGELFF TGCGCCAGCAGCTTGGAGGCTAGCGGGGAGCTGTTTTTT
16 TRBJ2-2 NA TRBD2 TRBV9 CASSVSGRADTGELFF TGTGCCAGCAGCGTCAGCGGGAGGGCCGACACCGGGGAGCTGTTTTTT
14 TRBJ2-2 few NA TRBV7-9 CASSFPLSTGELFF TGTGCCAGCAGCTTCCCTCTATCTACCGGGGAGCTGTTTTTT